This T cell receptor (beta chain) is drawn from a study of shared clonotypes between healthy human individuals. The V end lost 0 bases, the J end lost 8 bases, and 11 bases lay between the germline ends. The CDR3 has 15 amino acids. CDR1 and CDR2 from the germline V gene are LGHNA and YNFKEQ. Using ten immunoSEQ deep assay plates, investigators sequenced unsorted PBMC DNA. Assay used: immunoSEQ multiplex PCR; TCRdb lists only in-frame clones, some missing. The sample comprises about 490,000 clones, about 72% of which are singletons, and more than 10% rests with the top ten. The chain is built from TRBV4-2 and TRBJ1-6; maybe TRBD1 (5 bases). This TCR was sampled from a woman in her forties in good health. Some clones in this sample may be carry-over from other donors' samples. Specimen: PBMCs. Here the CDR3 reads CASSQDRVGDSPLHF. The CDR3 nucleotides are TGTGCCAGCAGCCAAGATCGTGTAGGGGATTCACCCCTCCACTTT.